The 3 T cell receptor beta chains below all came from one sample that was sequenced in a study of T cell responses to AZD1222 COVID-19 vaccine. Clones were sequenced by immunoSEQ multiplex PCR, and TCRdb holds only the in-frame ones, with some missing. Among some 110,000 clones listed, 88% were seen once. This material consisted of peripheral blood, taken 28 days after the second AZD1222 dose. These receptors all come from an adult who received the AZD1222 COVID-19 vaccine.

The chain is built from TRBV9 and TRBJ2-3; no reliable D call. Germline V gives CDR1 SGDLS, CDR2 YYNGEE. The CDR3 is 12 amino acids. V lost 4 bases and J lost 4, with 7 bases in between. The CDR3 sequence is CASSPRPDTQYF. In nucleotides, the CDR3 is TGTGCCAGCAGCCCCCGTCCAGATACGCAGTATTTT.

The V gene is TRBV27, the J gene TRBJ2-1; 12 nucleotides match TRBD2. J was trimmed by 3 bases and V by 5 bases; bases with no gene match: 8. This CDR3 is built from 17 residues. Looked up from germline, CDR1 is MNHEY and CDR2 is SMNVEV (reference sequence). The CDR3 loop is CASSIRLAGAIYNEQFF. The CDR3 bases are TGTGCCAGCAGTATAAGACTAGCGGGAGCCATCTACAATGAGCAGTTCTTC.

The chain employs TRBV30 and TRBJ1-6, with D unclear. The CDR3 has 15 amino acids. Germline V gene sequence: CDR1 GTSNPN, CDR2 SVGIG (reference sequence). Trimming cost V 2 bases and J 6 bases, with 14 bases left between them. The CDR3 is CAWSRTPGLNSPLHF. The CDR3 DNA follows: TGTGCCTGGAGTCGCACACCCGGCCTTAATTCACCCCTCCACTTT.